The rows below give T cell receptor beta chains drawn from one sample of a study of CD8+ T cells in alopecia areata. Sequencing used immunoSEQ multiplex PCR; TCRdb keeps in-frame clones, though not all of them. Found here are under 350,000 clones, 58% of them singletons; the top ten hold approximately 1.7%. The sample consisted of CD4+ T cells sorted from blood, taken at week 24, from a patient treated with tofacitinib. These receptors all come from a human donor with alopecia areata. CDR3s include the opening cysteine and the closing phenylalanine or tryptophan. D genes are given only for firm matches. Only some rows state a clone size, as once, few, many or a class for expanded clones.

clone size,J gene,CDR3 length,V gene,D gene,CDR3 DNA,CDR3 protein
-,TRBJ2-7,14,TRBV2,-,TGTGCCAGCAGTGTAGACGGGGACACCTACGAGCAGTACTTC,CASSVDGDTYEQYF
-,TRBJ2-3,16,TRBV30,-,TGTGCCTGGACCGCCCCCGAACCCCGATCGGAAGATACGCAGTATTTT,CAWTAPEPRSEDTQYF
-,TRBJ1-6,14,TRBV11-2,-,TGTGCCAGCAGTTCTCTTGGAGAGGGTTCACCCCTCCACTTT,CASSSLGEGSPLHF
-,TRBJ1-2,15,TRBV7-9,TRBD1,TGTGCCAGCAGCCCTGGACAGGCTTTTGGCTATGGCTACACCTTC,CASSPGQAFGYGYTF
few,TRBJ2-5,14,TRBV7-2,-,TGTGCCAGCAGCTTAGTAACCAGCCAAGAGACCCAGTACTTC,CASSLVTSQETQYF
-,TRBJ2-3,14,TRBV5-1,-,TGCGCCAGCAGCTTCAACAGGGTTGGAGATACGCAGTATTTT,CASSFNRVGDTQYF
-,TRBJ2-7,13,TRBV29-1,TRBD1,TGCAGCGCCTCCACGGGACAGGTAGGCGAGCAGTACTTC,CSASTGQVGEQYF
-,TRBJ2-2,14,TRBV27,-,TGTGCCAGCAGTTACGAGCGGAAGGGAGGGGAGCTGTTTTTT,CASSYERKGGELFF
-,TRBJ2-7,18,TRBV7-9,TRBD2,TGTGCCAGCAGCTTAGTCGCCGGGACTAGCGGGGGCCACTACGAGCAGTACTTC,CASSLVAGTSGGHYEQYF
-,TRBJ2-3,14,TRBV4-3,-,TGCGCCAGCAGCCGGCTAGAAGGTGGAGATACGCAGTATTTT,CASSRLEGGDTQYF
-,TRBJ1-1,14,TRBV6-1,-,TGTGCCAGCAGTTCCAGGGGCTTGAACACTGAAGCTTTCTTT,CASSSRGLNTEAFF
-,TRBJ1-6,13,TRBV6-5,TRBD1,TGTGCCAGCAGCCGGGACAGAAATTCACCCCTCCACTTT,CASSRDRNSPLHF
few,TRBJ2-1,13,TRBV29-1,-,TGCAGCGCCGCCAGCTCGTCCTACAATGAGCAGTTCTTC,CSAASSSYNEQFF
-,TRBJ2-1,13,TRBV18,-,TGTGCCAGCTCACCCGGGACGGACAATGAGCAGTTCTTC,CASSPGTDNEQFF
few,TRBJ2-2,15,TRBV7-2,TRBD1,TGTGCCAGCAGCCCCTACGGACAGGGAACTGGGGAGCTGTTTTTT,CASSPYGQGTGELFF
-,TRBJ2-7,15,TRBV7-2,-,TGTGCCAGCAGCTTAGTTCTGCAGAACAGCTACGAGCAGTACTTC,CASSLVLQNSYEQYF
-,TRBJ1-1,14,TRBV6-4,TRBD1,TGTGCCAGCAGTGCCTCGGGGACAGCCACTGAAGCTTTCTTT,CASSASGTATEAFF
few,TRBJ2-4,12,TRBV18,-,TGTGCCAGTACAGACAGGGAGGACATTCAGTACTTC,CASTDREDIQYF
-,TRBJ1-1,13,TRBV19,-,TGTGCCAGTAGCCACCGGCGGAACACTGAAGCTTTCTTT,CASSHRRNTEAFF
few,TRBJ2-5,14,TRBV15,-,TGTGCCACCAGCAGAGACATTCACCAAGAGACCCAGTACTTC,CATSRDIHQETQYF
few,TRBJ2-6,19,TRBV7-3,TRBD1,TGTGCCAGCAGCTCCCGCCCCGGGACAGGGGGGGACGGGGCCAACGTCCTGACTTTC,CASSSRPGTGGDGANVLTF
-,TRBJ2-1,14,TRBV7-2,-,TGTGCCAGCAGCTTAGAACTAGCCGCCAATGAGCAGTTCTTC,CASSLELAANEQFF
-,TRBJ1-2,11,TRBV7-2,-,TGTGCCAGCAGACTCATCTATGGCTACACCTTC,CASRLIYGYTF
few,TRBJ1-4,13,TRBV29-1,TRBD1,TGCAGCGTTGCTAGGGGGCTAGGAGAAAAACTGTTTTTT,CSVARGLGEKLFF
few,TRBJ2-6,16,TRBV14,-,TGTGCCAGCAGACAAACAGGGGAGGCTGGGGCCAACGTCCTGACTTTC,CASRQTGEAGANVLTF
-,TRBJ2-3,15,TRBV4-2,TRBD1,TGTGCCAGCAGCCGCAGGGGGATCAAGCAAGATACGCAGTATTTT,CASSRRGIKQDTQYF
few,TRBJ1-5,14,TRBV7-9,TRBD1,TGTGCCAGCAGCGAGACAGGGGACGGCCAGCCCCAGCATTTT,CASSETGDGQPQHF
-,TRBJ1-1,14,TRBV5-1,TRBD1,TGCGCCAGCGACGTAGGGACAGGCGTAGCTGAAGCTTTCTTT,CASDVGTGVAEAFF
-,TRBJ2-3,14,TRBV14,-,TGTGCCAGCAGCCAAGATAATGGTCACTTTACGCAGTATTTT,CASSQDNGHFTQYF
-,TRBJ1-5,15,TRBV29-1,TRBD1,TGCAGCGTAACGACAGGGACGAGTAGCAATCAGCCCCAGCATTTT,CSVTTGTSSNQPQHF
-,TRBJ1-2,12,TRBV30,TRBD1,TGTGCCTGGAGGGGACAGGGCTTGACTTACACCTTC,CAWRGQGLTYTF
few,TRBJ2-7,15,TRBV4-2,-,TGTGCCAGCAGCCAAGCGGACCAATTTACCTACGAGCAGTACTTC,CASSQADQFTYEQYF
-,TRBJ1-1,14,TRBV5-4,-,TGTGCCAGCAGCTCCCCGCGAGGGGGGACTGAAGCTTTCTTT,CASSSPRGGTEAFF
-,TRBJ1-1,16,TRBV2,-,TGTGCCAGCAGGAAAACCGAATTCTCGGGACACCCTGAAGCTTTCTTT,CASRKTEFSGHPEAFF
-,TRBJ1-1,13,TRBV28,-,TGTGCCAGCAGTCGGACGAAGGACACTGAAGCTTTCTTT,CASSRTKDTEAFF
-,TRBJ2-6,18,TRBV7-9,TRBD1,TGTGCCAGCAGCTTACCCCGGACAGGGCGTACTGGGGCCAACGTCCTGACTTTC,CASSLPRTGRTGANVLTF
once,TRBJ2-2,13,TRBV7-7,-,TGTGCTAGCAGCTTCGACAGAACCGGGGAGCTGTTTTTT,CASSFDRTGELFF
-,TRBJ1-2,14,TRBV15,-,TGTGCCACCAGCAGAGATGGGGGTGGCTATGGCTACACCTTC,CATSRDGGGYGYTF
-,TRBJ1-1,16,TRBV25-1,-,TGTGCCAGCAGTGAATACCGTGCGGGGGCTGGTACTGAAGCTTTCTTT,CASSEYRAGAGTEAFF
-,TRBJ2-1,17,TRBV7-2,-,TGTGCCAGCAGCACCCATCGAGGGGGGGCCTCCTACAATGAGCAGTTCTTC,CASSTHRGGASYNEQFF
-,TRBJ2-5,14,TRBV29-1,-,TGCAGCGCAACTCGGGACTCGAGTAAAGAGACCCAGTACTTC,CSATRDSSKETQYF
-,TRBJ2-7,18,TRBV27,TRBD2,TGTGCCAGCAGTTTATCGCGAATAGCGGGGGGGAGAGGCTACGAGCAGTACTTC,CASSLSRIAGGRGYEQYF
-,TRBJ2-3,14,TRBV2,-,TGTGCCAGCCGTCGGGGGTCGCCCACAGATACGCAGTATTTT,CASRRGSPTDTQYF
-,TRBJ2-4,13,TRBV9,-,TGTGCCAGCAGCGTAGCCCGGGCAGACATTCAGTACTTC,CASSVARADIQYF
-,TRBJ2-3,13,TRBV29-1,TRBD2,TGCAGCGTTGAGGCTAGCGGAACAGATACGCAGTATTTT,CSVEASGTDTQYF
-,TRBJ1-6,15,TRBV4-1,-,TGCGCCAGCAGCCAAGAAGGAGGGGAGGCTTCACCCCTCCACTTT,CASSQEGGEASPLHF
-,TRBJ1-2,14,TRBV6-6,-,TGTGCCAGCAGTTATTTCCCGGGGAACTATGGCTACACCTTC,CASSYFPGNYGYTF
-,TRBJ2-7,11,TRBV6-6,-,TGTGCCAGCAGGGTCTCCTACGAGCAGTACTTC,CASRVSYEQYF
-,TRBJ2-1,13,TRBV5-1,TRBD1,TGCGCCAGCAGTTTTGGACAGGGATATGAGCAGTTCTTC,CASSFGQGYEQFF
-,TRBJ1-2,14,TRBV30,TRBD1,TGTGCCTGGAGGCAGACAGGGGTTAACTATGGCTACACCTTC,CAWRQTGVNYGYTF
few,TRBJ2-5,13,TRBV29-1,-,TGCAGCGTTGAAGAAACAGGGAGCGAGACCCAGTACTTC,CSVEETGSETQYF
-,TRBJ2-7,16,TRBV7-2,-,TGTGCCAGCAGCTTTTCGGGGCTGGCAGCCGCCTACGAGCAGTACTTC,CASSFSGLAAAYEQYF
-,TRBJ1-2,13,TRBV28,TRBD1,TGTGCCAGCAGTTTGGACAGGGGCTATGGCTACACCTTC,CASSLDRGYGYTF
once,TRBJ1-2,10,TRBV2,-,TGTGCCAGCAGTCCAGGGGACTACACCTTC,CASSPGDYTF
-,TRBJ2-3,16,TRBV5-1,TRBD1,TGCGCCAGCACCTTCTTGCCGGACAGGAGACGCCGAACGCAGTATTTT,CASTFLPDRRRRTQYF